This TCR beta chain was sequenced for a study of identifying expanded T cells in peripheral blood (dated by TCRdb to the late 2010s). With regard to the full study: Technical replicates were generated by sequencing separate aliquots of the same genomic DNA pool, and four replicates were compared pairwise. Beyond this particular receptor, the publication reports: Across all healthy-donor time intervals, the beta-binomial model significantly lowered both the number of clones called differentially abundant and the false-positive rate. The binomial model flagged approximately 1.3 differentially abundant clones between technical replicates but 15 to 17 over about 2 weeks and under 25 over approximately 4 weeks. It was expected by the authors that biological variance in healthy repertoires might increase further over much longer intervals, such as months to years. In all healthy donors, the variance in clone template counts between samples taken roughly 14 days apart rose significantly as total template count increased.

CDR3 length: 15 amino acids, cysteine to phenylalanine. Only the CDR3 part of the read is kept: 45 bases, read in frame from the first base. The trim is 3 bases for V and 2 bases for J, with a gap of 12 bases between the germline ends. The germline V gene encodes CDR1 SGHRS and CDR2 YFSETQ. As to this clone: What antigen it recognizes has not been identified. It has no much larger one-base neighbor in the sample; base qualities were not kept.

No immune events such as infections were documented for the healthy donors during the collection period. Blood repertoires from healthy donors were used as a training cohort for calibrating time-dependent variance in a beta-binomial model of differential abundance of T-cell clones. There were some ten healthy donors in the training cohort, of whom 3 were female and 7 were male. An age range of roughly 25 to 70 years, with an average of roughly 45 years, was recorded for the donors. Whole blood, obtained from a commercial supplier, was collected from each healthy donor at three time points spaced around 2 weeks apart. For immunosequencing, genomic DNA was extracted from whole blood that had not been sorted. The immunoSEQ Assay, which relies on bias-controlled multiplex PCR amplification of genomic DNA, was used to profile TCRbeta CDR3 regions. Per the authors' processing: To quantify the absolute abundance of each unique TCRbeta CDR3 region, the sequences were collapsed and filtered. Differential abundance was assessed using a binomial (Fisher-equivalent) model and a beta-binomial model in which time-dependent variance fitted from healthy donors was added. Clones with fewer than 5 combined templates were removed, and differential abundance was called for clones with a Benjamini-Hochberg FDR below 0.01. The form v = (b*log(k)+a)^2 was used to model beta-binomial variance as a function of total template count across the two samples. The table was pulled from immuneACCESS by TCRdb, which kept in-frame rearrangements only. Such tables lose some clones; where checked, under half of the loss comes from unresolved V genes, and the rest has no known cause. The V and J calls and clone size were taken over from that table, and D and trimming were inferred from the DNA. The sample records over 90,000 clones, roughly 88% of which are singletons. 14% of the sample lies in the top ten.

The sequenced sample was blood. This clonotype was sampled from a person between 18 and 69 years old in good health. The chain employs TRBV5-1 and TRBJ2-1, with the D gene not confidently named. The sequence in DNA is TGCGCCAGCAGCTATGCAGGTGAAACCTACAATGAGCAGTTCTTC. Its product reads: CASSYAGETYNEQFF.